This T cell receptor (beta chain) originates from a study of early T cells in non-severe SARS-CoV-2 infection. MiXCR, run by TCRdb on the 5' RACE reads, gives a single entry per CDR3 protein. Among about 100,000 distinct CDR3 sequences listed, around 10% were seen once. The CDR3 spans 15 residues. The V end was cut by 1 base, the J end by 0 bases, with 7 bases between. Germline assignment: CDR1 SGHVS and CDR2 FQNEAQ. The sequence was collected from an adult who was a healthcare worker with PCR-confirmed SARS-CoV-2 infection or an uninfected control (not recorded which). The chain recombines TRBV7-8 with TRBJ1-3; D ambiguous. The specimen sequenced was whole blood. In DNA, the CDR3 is TGTGCCAGCAGCTTAGGGGCCAACTCTGGAAACACCATATATTTT. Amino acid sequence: CASSLGANSGNTIYF. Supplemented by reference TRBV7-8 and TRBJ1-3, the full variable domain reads GAGVSQSPRYKVAKRGQDVALRCDPISGHVSLFWYQQALGQGPEFLTYFQNEAQLDKSGLPSDRFFAERPEGSVSTLKIQRTQQEDSAVYLCASSLGANSGNTIYFGEGSWLTVV.